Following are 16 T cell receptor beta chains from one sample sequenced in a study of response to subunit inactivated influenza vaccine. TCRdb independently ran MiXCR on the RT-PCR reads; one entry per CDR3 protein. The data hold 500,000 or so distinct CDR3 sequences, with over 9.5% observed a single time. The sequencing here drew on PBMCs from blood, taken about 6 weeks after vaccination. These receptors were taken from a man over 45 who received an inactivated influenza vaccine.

CDR3 bases: TGTGCCAGCAGTGACATTACAGGTGTTAGCGACGAGCAGTACTTC. Translating it yields CASSDITGVSDEQYF. The chain has TRBV25-1 and TRBJ2-7; either TRBD1 or TRBD2 may supply D (5 bases each). Trimming removed 3 bases at V and 5 bases at J, with 17 bases between. The CDR3 totals 15 residues. Germline CDR1 MGHDK, CDR2 SYGVNS.

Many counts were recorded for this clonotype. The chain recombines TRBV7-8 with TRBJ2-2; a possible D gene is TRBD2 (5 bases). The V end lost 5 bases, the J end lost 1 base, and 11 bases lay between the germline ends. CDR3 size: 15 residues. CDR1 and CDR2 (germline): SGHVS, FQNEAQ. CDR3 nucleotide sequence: TGTGCCAGCAGCCGAACTGGAGGGAACACCGGGGAGCTGTTTTTT. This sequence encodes CASSRTGGNTGELFF.

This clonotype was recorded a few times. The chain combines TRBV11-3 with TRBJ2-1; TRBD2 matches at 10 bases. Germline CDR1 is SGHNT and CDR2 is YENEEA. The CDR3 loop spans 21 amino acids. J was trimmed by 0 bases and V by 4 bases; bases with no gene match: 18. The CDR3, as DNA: TGTGCCAGCAGCTCACGCCGGGTAGCGGGGGGCCATTTTAGCTCCTACAATGAGCAGTTCTTC. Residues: CASSSRRVAGGHFSSYNEQFF. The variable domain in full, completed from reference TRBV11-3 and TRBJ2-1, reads EAGVVQSPRYKIIEKKQPVAFWCNPISGHNTLYWYLQNLGQGPELLIRYENEEAVDDSQLPKDRFSAERLKGVDSTLKIQPAELGDSAVYLCASSSRRVAGGHFSSYNEQFFGPGTRLTVL.

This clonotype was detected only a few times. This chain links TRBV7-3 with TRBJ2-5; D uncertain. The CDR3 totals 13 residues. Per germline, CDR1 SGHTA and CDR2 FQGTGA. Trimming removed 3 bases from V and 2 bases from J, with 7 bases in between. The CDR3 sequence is CASSFTIQETQYF. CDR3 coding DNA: TGTGCCAGCAGCTTTACGATACAAGAGACCCAGTACTTC. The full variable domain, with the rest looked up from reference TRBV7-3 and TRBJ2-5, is GAGVSQTPSNKVTEKGKYVELRCDPISGHTALYWYRQSLGQGPEFLIYFQGTGAADDSGLPNDRFFAVRPEGSVSTLKIQRTERGDSAVYLCASSFTIQETQYFGPGTRLLVL.

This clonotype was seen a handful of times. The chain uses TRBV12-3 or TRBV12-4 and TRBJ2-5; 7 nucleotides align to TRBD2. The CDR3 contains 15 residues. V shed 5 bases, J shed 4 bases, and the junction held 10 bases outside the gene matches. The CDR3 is CASSLTGGPRETQYF. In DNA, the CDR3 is TGTGCCAGCAGTCTAACGGGGGGACCTCGAGAGACCCAGTACTTC.

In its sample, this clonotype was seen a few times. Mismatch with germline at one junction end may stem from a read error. CDR3 in DNA: TGTGCCAGCACCTTACAGAGCTCCTACAATGAGCAGTTCTTC. Translation: CASTLQSSYNEQFF. The chain has TRBV7-9 and TRBJ2-1; D unresolved. CDR1 is SEHNR and CDR2 is FQNEAQ in the germline V gene (reference sequence). The length of the CDR3 is 14 residues.

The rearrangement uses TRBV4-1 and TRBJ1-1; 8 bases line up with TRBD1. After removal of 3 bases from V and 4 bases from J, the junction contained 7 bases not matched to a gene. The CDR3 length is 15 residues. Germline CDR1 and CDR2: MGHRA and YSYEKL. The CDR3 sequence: CASSQLDRDGTEAFF. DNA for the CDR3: TGCGCCAGCAGCCAGTTGGACAGGGACGGCACTGAAGCTTTCTTT.

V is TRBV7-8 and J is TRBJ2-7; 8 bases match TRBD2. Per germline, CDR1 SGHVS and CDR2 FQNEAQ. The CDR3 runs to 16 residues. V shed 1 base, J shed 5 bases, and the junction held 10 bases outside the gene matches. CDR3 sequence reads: CASSLVPGLGSDEQYF. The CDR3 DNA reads TGTGCCAGCAGCTTAGTCCCGGGACTAGGTAGCGACGAGCAGTACTTC.

The CDR3 spells CASSGGQEQFF. CDR3 nucleotides: TGTGCCAGCAGCGGGGGACAGGAGCAGTTCTTC. V is TRBV7-2 and J is TRBJ2-1, with TRBD1 identical over 7 bases. This CDR3 contains 11 residues. Germline assignment: CDR1 SGHTA and CDR2 FQGNSA. The ends lost 5 bases at V and 10 bases at J; junction bases unmatched: 2.

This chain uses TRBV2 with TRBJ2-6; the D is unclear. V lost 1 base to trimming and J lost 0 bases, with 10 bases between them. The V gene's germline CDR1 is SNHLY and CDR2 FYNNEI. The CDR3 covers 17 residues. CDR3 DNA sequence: TGTGCCAGCAGTGAAGAACCCAGACTCTCTGGGGCCAACGTCCTGACTTTC. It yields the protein CASSEEPRLSGANVLTF.

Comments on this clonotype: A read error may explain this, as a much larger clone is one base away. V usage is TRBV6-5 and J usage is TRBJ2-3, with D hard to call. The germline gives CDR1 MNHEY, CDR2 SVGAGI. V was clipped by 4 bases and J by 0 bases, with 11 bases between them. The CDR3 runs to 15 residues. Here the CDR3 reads CASSCSQDSTDTQYF. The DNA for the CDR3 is TGTGCCAGCAGTTGCTCCCAGGACAGCACAGATACGCAGTATTTT.

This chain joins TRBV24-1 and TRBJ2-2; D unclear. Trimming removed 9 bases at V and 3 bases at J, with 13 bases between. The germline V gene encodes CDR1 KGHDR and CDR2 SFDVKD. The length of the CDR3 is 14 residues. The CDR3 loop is CATQLDGDTGELFF. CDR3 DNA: TGTGCCACCCAATTGGATGGAGACACCGGGGAGCTGTTTTTT.

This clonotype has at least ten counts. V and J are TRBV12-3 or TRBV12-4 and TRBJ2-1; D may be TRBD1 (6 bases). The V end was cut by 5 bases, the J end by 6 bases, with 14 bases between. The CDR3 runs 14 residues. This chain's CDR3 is CASSPGTPLNEQFF. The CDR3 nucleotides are TGTGCCAGCAGTCCTGGGACACCCCTCAATGAGCAGTTCTTC.

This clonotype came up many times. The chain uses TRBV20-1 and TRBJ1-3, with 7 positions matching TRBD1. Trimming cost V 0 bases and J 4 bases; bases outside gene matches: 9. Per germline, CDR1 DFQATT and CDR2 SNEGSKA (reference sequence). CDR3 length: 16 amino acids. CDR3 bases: TGCAGTGCTAGAGATAGGCGTCGGACAGGCGGAAACACCATATATTTT. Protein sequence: CSARDRRRTGGNTIYF.

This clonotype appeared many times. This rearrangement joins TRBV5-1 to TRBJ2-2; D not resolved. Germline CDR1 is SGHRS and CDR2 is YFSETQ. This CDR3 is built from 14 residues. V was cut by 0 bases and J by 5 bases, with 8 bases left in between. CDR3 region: CASSLDPATGELFF. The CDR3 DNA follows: TGCGCCAGCAGCTTGGATCCAGCGACCGGGGAGCTGTTTTTT.

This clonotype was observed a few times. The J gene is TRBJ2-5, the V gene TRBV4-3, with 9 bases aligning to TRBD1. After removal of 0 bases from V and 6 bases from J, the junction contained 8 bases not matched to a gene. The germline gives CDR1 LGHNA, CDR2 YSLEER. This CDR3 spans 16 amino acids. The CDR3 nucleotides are TGCGCCAGCAGCCAAGAATCAGGGACAGGGAGACAGACCCAGTACTTC. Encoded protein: CASSQESGTGRQTQYF.